The clone carrying this T cell receptor beta chain has just one count. The data derive from a study of cytomegalovirus exposure and HLA in healthy donors. Study at large: Among a few hundred genotyped donors, about 83% fell in the Caucasian-associated ancestry cluster.

The PCR contained 60 Vbeta and 13 Jbeta primers. The data were produced by immunoSEQ multiplex PCR, yet TCRdb's version contains in-frame clones alone and is incomplete. The table records 120,000 or so clones, roughly 80% of them present only once. Trimming stripped 11 bases from V and 5 bases from J, with 13 bases between. The CDR3 contains 12 residues. CDR1 is MDHEN, CDR2 SYDVKM, per germline. The chain links TRBV28 to TRBJ2-1; D is perhaps TRBD2 (6 bases). This TCR was recovered from a male donor in good health and CMV-seropositive. Material for sequencing was PBMCs. CDR3 sequence reads: CAAVEGDNEQFF. The CDR3 DNA reads TGTGCCGCGGTGGAGGGCGACAATGAGCAGTTCTTC.